The 29 T cell receptor beta chains in this list originate from one sample, sequenced in a study of PD-L1 blockade in urothelial cancer. Using immunoSEQ multiplex PCR, the repertoire was profiled, and TCRdb retains in-frame clones only, with some absent. Found here are tens of thousands of clones, 81% of them singletons; the top ten hold roughly 3.2%. Indicated time point: pretreatment peripheral blood. The specimen comprised PBMCs, sampled around atezolizumab (anti-PD-L1) treatment. These receptors were taken from a man between 65 and 85 years old with urothelial cancer.

This chain links TRBV6-1 with TRBJ1-5, with no clear D. CDR3 length: 14 residues. The V gene's germline CDR1 is MNHNS and CDR2 SASEGT. V lost 5 bases and J 6 bases, leaving 14 bases between the germline ends. CDR3 amino acids: CASSFTVNGQPQHF. CDR3 sequence (DNA): TGTGCCAGCAGTTTCACGGTAAACGGTCAGCCCCAGCATTTT.

This clone has a handful of counts. The chain combines TRBV19 with TRBJ1-5, with D perhaps matching TRBD1 (6 bases). CDR1 LNHDA and CDR2 SQIVND come from the germline V gene (reference sequence). The CDR3 spans 14 residues. Trimming removed 4 bases at V and 5 bases at J, with 12 bases between. The CDR3 bases are TGTGCCAGTAGTACTAACAGGGAAGATCAGCCCCAGCATTTT. Amino acid sequence: CASSTNREDQPQHF. Combining the CDR3 with reference TRBV19 and TRBJ1-5 gives the whole variable domain DGGITQSPKYLFRKEGQNVTLSCEQNLNHDAMYWYRQDPGQGLRLIYYSQIVNDFQKGDIAEGYSVSREKKESFPLTVTSAQKNPTAFYLCASSTNREDQPQHFGDGTRLSIL.

This chain joins TRBV6-1 and TRBJ1-1; D not certain. CDR3 size: 13 residues. Trimming cost V 10 bases and J 4 bases, with 16 bases left between them. In germline, CDR1 is MNHNS, CDR2 SASEGT. The CDR3 loop reads CAIRRGLGTEAFF. CDR3 DNA: TGTGCCATCCGAAGAGGGCTAGGCACTGAAGCTTTCTTT.

CDR3 DNA sequence: TGTGCCAGCAGCCGAGGTCCACTGGATACGCAGTATTTT. Its protein is CASSRGPLDTQYF. This chain links TRBV11-3 with TRBJ2-3; no clear D gene. The length of the CDR3 is 13 residues. V gave up 5 bases and J gave up 6 bases, with 12 bases separating them. Germline CDR1 SGHNT, CDR2 YENEEA.

The genes are TRBV5-4 and TRBJ1-1, with D possibly being TRBD1 (5 bases). With 4 bases removed from V and 5 bases from J, the gap between germline ends came to 21 bases. The CDR3 is 16 amino acids. Germline-derived CDR1 and CDR2 are SGHNT and YYREEE (reference sequence). CDR3 in amino acids: CASSPHPRGVGTEAFF. The CDR3 DNA is TGTGCCAGCAGCCCACATCCCCGGGGGGTGGGAACTGAAGCTTTCTTT.

This clone has a count of ten or more. The V gene is TRBV4-2, the J gene TRBJ1-2; possible D gene TRBD1, 5 bases. V was shortened by 2 bases and J by 4 bases, with 8 bases between the two germline ends. The CDR3 has 13 amino acids. From germline, CDR1 is LGHNA and CDR2 YNFKEQ. This CDR3 reads CASSQRGFYGYTF. CDR3 bases: TGTGCCAGCAGCCAACGGGGGTTCTATGGCTACACCTTC.

The V call is TRBV5-1, the J call TRBJ1-5; TRBD1 might be the D (5 bases). The germline gives CDR1 SGHRS, CDR2 YFSETQ. The germline V and J ends were trimmed by 2 bases and 3 bases, with 9 bases remaining between them. The CDR3 runs to 14 residues. The CDR3 sequence is CASSFDSLNQPQHF. The CDR3 nucleotides are TGCGCCAGCAGCTTCGACAGTCTCAATCAGCCCCAGCATTTT.

V is TRBV11-2 and J is TRBJ2-7, with 12 bases aligning to TRBD1. The germline CDR1 and CDR2 sequences are SGHAT and FQNNGV. The V and J ends lost 5 bases and 4 bases, in that order; junction bases with no gene match: 9. The CDR3 sequence is 16 residues long. The CDR3: CASSPWDRGRPYEQYF. The CDR3, as DNA: TGTGCCAGCAGCCCCTGGGACAGGGGGCGCCCATACGAGCAGTACTTC.

The genes are TRBV5-1 and TRBJ2-6, with a weak D call TRBD1 (5 bases). The CDR3 contains 14 residues. From germline, CDR1 is SGHRS and CDR2 YFSETQ. V was shortened by 5 bases and J by 1 base, with 7 bases between the two germline ends. The CDR3 nucleotides are TGCGCCAGCAGTGCAGGGTCTGGGGCCAACGTCCTGACTTTC. Its translation is CASSAGSGANVLTF.

The rearrangement links TRBV18 to TRBJ1-3, with D possibly TRBD1 on 5 matching bases. CDR3 length: 17 residues. The germline gives CDR1 KGHSH, CDR2 LQKENI. V was cut by 3 bases and J by 0 bases, with 15 bases left in between. CDR3 in DNA: TGTGCCAGCTCACCTAGGCAGGGAAAGATCTCTGGAAACACCATATATTTT. Its translation is CASSPRQGKISGNTIYF.

This chain joins TRBV7-9 and TRBJ1-1; D remains unclear. Germline-derived CDR1 and CDR2 are SEHNR and FQNEAQ (reference sequence). This CDR3 is built from 14 residues. Between the trimmed V and J ends, which lost 2 bases and 0 bases, there was a span of 7 bases. The CDR3 sequence is CASSLSRLNTEAFF. The CDR3 nucleotides are TGTGCCAGCAGCTTATCGCGGCTGAACACTGAAGCTTTCTTT.

The J gene is TRBJ2-7, the V gene TRBV29-1; the match to TRBD1 covers 8 bases. The germline gives CDR1 SQVTM, CDR2 ANQGSEA. The J segment lost 5 bases and the V segment lost 4 bases, leaving 7 bases of the junction unmatched. The CDR3 is 13 residues long. CDR3 nucleotides: TGCAGCGTTGTGTCAGGGGGCCGGAACGAGCAGTACTTC. Translated: CSVVSGGRNEQYF.

This clone is a singleton in its sample. The chain uses TRBV30 and TRBJ1-1; D remains unclear. Trimming removed 0 bases from V and 0 bases from J, with 5 bases in between. This CDR3 has 13 amino acids. Germline V CDR1 and CDR2: GTSNPN, SVGIG (reference sequence). This chain's CDR3 is CAWSVTMNTEAFF. As DNA, the CDR3 is TGTGCCTGGAGTGTAACTATGAACACTGAAGCTTTCTTT.

In DNA form, the CDR3 reads TGCAGCGCCTTAGCGGGACTCTACAATGAGCAGTTCTTC. Amino acids: CSALAGLYNEQFF. The chain joins TRBV29-1 to TRBJ2-1; 8 bases line up with TRBD2. This CDR3 is 13 amino acids long. Germline V gives CDR1 SQVTM, CDR2 ANQGSEA. J was trimmed by 3 bases and V by 7 bases; bases with no gene match: 5.

This clone appeared once. The genes are TRBV10-2 and TRBJ2-5, with TRBD2 identical over 11 bases. The germline V gene encodes CDR1 WSHSY and CDR2 SAAADI. The CDR3 runs to 14 residues. The V and J ends lost 6 bases and 0 bases, in that order; junction bases with no gene match: 0. CDR3 loop: CASRGLADQETQYF. DNA of the CDR3: TGCGCCAGCAGGGGACTAGCGGACCAAGAGACCCAGTACTTC.

This chain joins TRBV7-9 and TRBJ1-1; 8 nucleotides match TRBD1. Germline V CDR1 and CDR2: SEHNR, FQNEAQ (reference sequence). The CDR3 runs 17 residues. The V and J ends lost 6 bases and 4 bases, in that order; junction bases with no gene match: 16. This CDR3 is CASRPNERQGRSTEAFF. DNA of the CDR3: TGTGCCAGCAGACCCAACGAGAGACAGGGGAGGAGCACTGAAGCTTTCTTT.

The chain employs TRBV5-4 and TRBJ1-1; a weak D match, TRBD1 (5 bases). Per the germline V gene, CDR1 is SGHNT and CDR2 is YYREEE (reference sequence). V shed 1 base and J shed 1 base, with 8 bases lying between them. The length of the CDR3 is 14 residues. The CDR3, as DNA: TGTGCCAGCAGCTTGAACACAGGGAACACTGAAGCTTTCTTT. It translates to CASSLNTGNTEAFF.

This clone was detected a few times. This chain uses TRBV29-1 with TRBJ1-1; D is unclear. This CDR3 is built from 13 residues. V gave up 4 bases and J gave up 5 bases, with 14 bases separating them. Germline-derived CDR1 and CDR2 are SQVTM and ANQGSEA. Written as DNA, the CDR3 is TGCAGCGTTGGACGGACGAGCGGGACTGAAGCTTTCTTT. It specifies CSVGRTSGTEAFF.

The chain combines TRBV29-1 with TRBJ2-1; D remains unclear. Trimming removed 4 bases from V and 0 bases from J, with 16 bases in between. The CDR3 extends over 16 amino acids. Germline CDR1 SQVTM, CDR2 ANQGSEA. Here the CDR3 reads CSVGSPGFSSYNEQFF. The CDR3 nucleotides read TGCAGCGTTGGATCGCCCGGGTTTAGCTCCTACAATGAGCAGTTCTTC.

The V and J genes are TRBV2 and TRBJ1-2, with 7 bases aligning to TRBD1. The trim removed 7 bases at V and 4 bases at J, leaving 9 bases unmatched. The V gene's germline CDR1 is SNHLY and CDR2 FYNNEI. CDR3 length equals 14 residues. In DNA form, the CDR3 reads TGTGCCAGCACCTCGGACAGGAGGGGCTATGGCTACACCTTC. Encoded protein: CASTSDRRGYGYTF.

The gene calls are TRBV27 and TRBJ2-2; D perhaps matches TRBD2 (5 bases). The CDR3 is 14 amino acids. V shed 6 bases and J shed 4 bases, with 12 bases lying between them. CDR1 is MNHEY and CDR2 is SMNVEV in the germline V gene (reference sequence). Written as DNA, the CDR3 is TGTGCCAGCAGAACACTAGTGGGCACCGGGGAGCTGTTTTTT. Protein product: CASRTLVGTGELFF.

The genes are TRBV7-2 and TRBJ2-3, with 9 bases fitting TRBD1. The CDR3 consists of 19 residues. CDR1 is SGHTA, CDR2 FQGNSA, per germline. V was clipped by 2 bases and J by 0 bases; unmatched bases: 12. The CDR3 is CASSLKFSPGQGSTDTQYF. CDR3 nucleotides: TGTGCCAGCAGCTTAAAATTCAGCCCGGGACAGGGAAGCACAGATACGCAGTATTTT.

The J gene is TRBJ2-3, the V gene TRBV4-1; 11 nucleotides align to TRBD2. The length of the CDR3 is 17 residues. Germline V lookup: CDR1 MGHRA, CDR2 YSYEKL. J was trimmed by 1 base and V by 0 bases; bases with no gene match: 3. CDR3 in amino acids: CASSQEKTSGGTDTQYF. CDR3 DNA: TGCGCCAGCAGCCAAGAGAAGACTAGCGGGGGCACAGATACGCAGTATTTT.

In DNA form, the CDR3 reads TGTGCCAGCAGCTTAGTAGCGACGGGGAGCTCCTACGAGCAGTACTTC. Translated: CASSLVATGSSYEQYF. The chain links TRBV7-9 to TRBJ2-7; D might be TRBD2 (5 bases). V lost 1 base and J 0 bases, leaving 13 bases between the germline ends. This CDR3 is 16 amino acids long. Germline V gene data show CDR1 as SEHNR and CDR2 as FQNEAQ (reference sequence).

This chain connects TRBV2 to TRBJ2-5; 7 bases are shared with TRBD2. Germline V gene sequence: CDR1 SNHLY, CDR2 FYNNEI. CDR3 size: 14 residues. Trimming took 2 bases from V and 5 from J; bases not matched to a gene: 5. Here the CDR3 DNA reads TGTGCCAGCAGTGAATATGCGGGAGCTGAGACCCAGTACTTC. As protein: CASSEYAGAETQYF.

This chain joins TRBV7-2 and TRBJ2-2; D ambiguous. Germline assignment: CDR1 SGHTA and CDR2 FQGNSA. Trimming removed 1 base at V and 0 bases at J, with 6 bases between. CDR3 length: 15 amino acids. The DNA of the CDR3 is TGTGCCAGCAGCTTAGGCGGAACGAACACCGGGGAGCTGTTTTTT. Amino acid sequence: CASSLGGTNTGELFF.

This chain joins TRBV30 and TRBJ2-1, with 8 bases identical to TRBD2. Losses at the gene ends were 1 base for V and 10 bases for J; bases not matched to a gene: 6. Germline values: CDR1 GTSNPN, CDR2 SVGIG (reference sequence). The CDR3 has 13 amino acids. The CDR3 loop is CAWSDGRGKEQFF. DNA of the CDR3: TGTGCCTGGAGTGACGGGAGGGGCAAGGAGCAGTTCTTC.

This clone showed up just once. This sequence joins TRBV2 and TRBJ2-7; 12 bases are shared with TRBD2. This CDR3 region has 14 residues. The germline gives CDR1 SNHLY, CDR2 FYNNEI. V was pared by 5 bases and J by 6 bases, with 5 bases of the junction left unmatched. The CDR3 region has the DNA TGTGCCAGCAGTCTGACTAGCGGGAGAGGCGAGCAGTACTTC. This sequence encodes CASSLTSGRGEQYF.

The gene calls are TRBV2 and TRBJ2-1; 11 nucleotides match TRBD2. This CDR3 contains 14 residues. The V segment lost 6 bases and the J segment 5 bases; nucleotides outside the gene matches: 3. Germline V CDR1 and CDR2: SNHLY, FYNNEI. Here the CDR3 reads CASRGTSGDNEQFF. For the CDR3, the DNA is TGTGCCAGCAGGGGGACTAGCGGAGACAATGAGCAGTTCTTC. Using reference TRBV2 and TRBJ2-1 for the parts outside the CDR3, the full variable domain is EPEVTQTPSHQVTQMGQEVILRCVPISNHLYFYWYRQILGQKVEFLVSFYNNEISEKSEIFDDQFSVERPDGSNFTLKIRSTKLEDSAMYFCASRGTSGDNEQFFGPGTRLTVL.